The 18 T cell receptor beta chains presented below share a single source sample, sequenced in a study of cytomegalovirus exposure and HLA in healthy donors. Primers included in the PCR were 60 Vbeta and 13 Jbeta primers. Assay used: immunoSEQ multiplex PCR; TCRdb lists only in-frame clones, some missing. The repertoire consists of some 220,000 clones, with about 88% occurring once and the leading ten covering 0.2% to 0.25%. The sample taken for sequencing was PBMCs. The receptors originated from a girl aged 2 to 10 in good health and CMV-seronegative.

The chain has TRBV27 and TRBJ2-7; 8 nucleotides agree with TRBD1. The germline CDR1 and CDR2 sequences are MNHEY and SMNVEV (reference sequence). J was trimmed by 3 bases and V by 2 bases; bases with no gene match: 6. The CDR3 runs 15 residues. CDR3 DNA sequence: TGTGCCAGCAGTTTAAACGGACAGGGAGGCTACGAGCAGTACTTC. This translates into CASSLNGQGGYEQYF.

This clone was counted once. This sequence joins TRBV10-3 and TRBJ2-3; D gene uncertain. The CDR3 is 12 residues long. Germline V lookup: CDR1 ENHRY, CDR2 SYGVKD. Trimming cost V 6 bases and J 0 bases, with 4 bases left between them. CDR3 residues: CAIRSSTDTQYF. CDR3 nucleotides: TGTGCCATCAGATCTAGCACAGATACGCAGTATTTT.

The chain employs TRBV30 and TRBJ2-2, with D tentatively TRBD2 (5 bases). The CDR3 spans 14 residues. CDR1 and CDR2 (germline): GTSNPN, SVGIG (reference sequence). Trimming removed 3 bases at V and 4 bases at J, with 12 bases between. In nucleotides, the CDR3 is TGTGCCTGGAGATTTAAAGCGGCCACCGGGGAGCTGTTTTTT. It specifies CAWRFKAATGELFF.

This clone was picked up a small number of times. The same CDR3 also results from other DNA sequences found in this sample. The CDR3 DNA follows: TGCGCCAGCAGCTTACTAGCGGGGGAAGAGACCCAGTACTTC. Translated, it gives CASSLLAGEETQYF. The V call is TRBV5-1, the J call TRBJ2-5, with 11 positions matching TRBD2. CDR3 size: 14 residues. Germline assignment: CDR1 SGHRS and CDR2 YFSETQ. J gave up 3 bases and V 2 bases, and 0 bases lay outside the gene matches.

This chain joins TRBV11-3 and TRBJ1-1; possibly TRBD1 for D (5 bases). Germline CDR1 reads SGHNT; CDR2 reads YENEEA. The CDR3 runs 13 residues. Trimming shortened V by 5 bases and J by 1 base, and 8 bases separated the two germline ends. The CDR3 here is CASSRTGNTEAFF. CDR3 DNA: TGTGCCAGCAGCAGAACAGGGAACACTGAAGCTTTCTTT.

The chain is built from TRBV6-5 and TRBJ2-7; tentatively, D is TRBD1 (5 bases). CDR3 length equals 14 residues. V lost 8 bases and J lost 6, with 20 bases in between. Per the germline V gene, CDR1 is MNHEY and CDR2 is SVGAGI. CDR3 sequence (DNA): TGTGCCAGCCATTCGGGCAGGGCTGGCGGCGAGCAGTACTTC. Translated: CASHSGRAGGEQYF.

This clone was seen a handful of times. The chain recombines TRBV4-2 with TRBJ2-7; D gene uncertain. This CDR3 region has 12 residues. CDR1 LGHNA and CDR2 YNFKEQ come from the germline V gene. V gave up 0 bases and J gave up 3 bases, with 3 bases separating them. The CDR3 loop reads CASSQDNYEQYF. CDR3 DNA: TGTGCCAGCAGCCAAGACAACTACGAGCAGTACTTC.

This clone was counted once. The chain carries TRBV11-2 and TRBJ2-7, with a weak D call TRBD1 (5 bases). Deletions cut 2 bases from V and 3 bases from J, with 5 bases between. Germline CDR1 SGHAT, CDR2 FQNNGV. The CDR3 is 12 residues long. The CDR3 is CASSLQGYEQYF. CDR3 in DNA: TGTGCCAGCAGCTTACAGGGCTACGAGCAGTACTTC. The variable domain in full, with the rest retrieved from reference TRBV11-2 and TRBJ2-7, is EAGVAQSPRYKIIEKRQSVAFWCNPISGHATLYWYQQILGQGPKLLIQFQNNGVVDDSQLPKDRFSAERLKGVDSTLKIQPAKLEDSAVYLCASSLQGYEQYFGPGTRLTVT.

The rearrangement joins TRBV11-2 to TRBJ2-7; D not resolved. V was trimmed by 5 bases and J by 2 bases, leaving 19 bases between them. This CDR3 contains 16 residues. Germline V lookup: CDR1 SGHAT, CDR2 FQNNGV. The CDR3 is CASSQPGFVKTYEQYF. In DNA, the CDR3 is TGTGCCAGCAGCCAGCCGGGTTTCGTCAAGACCTACGAGCAGTACTTC.

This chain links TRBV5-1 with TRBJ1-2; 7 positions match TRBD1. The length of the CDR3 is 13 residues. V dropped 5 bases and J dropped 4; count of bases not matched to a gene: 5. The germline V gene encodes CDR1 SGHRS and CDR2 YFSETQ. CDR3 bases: TGCGCCAGCAGGGCCGGGACAGCCTATGGCTACACCTTC. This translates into CASRAGTAYGYTF.

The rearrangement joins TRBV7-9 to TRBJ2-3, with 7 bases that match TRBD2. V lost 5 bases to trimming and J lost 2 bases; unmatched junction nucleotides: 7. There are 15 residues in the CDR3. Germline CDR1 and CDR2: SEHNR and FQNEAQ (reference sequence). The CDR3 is CASSREGLFTDTQYF. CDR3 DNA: TGTGCCAGCAGCCGCGAGGGACTATTCACAGATACGCAGTATTTT.

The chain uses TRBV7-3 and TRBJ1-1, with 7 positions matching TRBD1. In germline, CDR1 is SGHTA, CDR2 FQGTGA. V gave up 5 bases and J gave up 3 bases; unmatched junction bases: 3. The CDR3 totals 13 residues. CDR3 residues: CASSNDRDTEAFF. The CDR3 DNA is TGTGCCAGCAGCAACGACAGGGACACTGAAGCTTTCTTT.

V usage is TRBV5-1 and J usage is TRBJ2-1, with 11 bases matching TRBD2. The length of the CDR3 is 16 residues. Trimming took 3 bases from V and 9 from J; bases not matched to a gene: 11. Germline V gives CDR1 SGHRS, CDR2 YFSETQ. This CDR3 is CASSSYSGGAEGEQFF. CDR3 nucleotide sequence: TGCGCCAGCAGCTCATATAGCGGGGGGGCGGAAGGTGAGCAGTTCTTC.

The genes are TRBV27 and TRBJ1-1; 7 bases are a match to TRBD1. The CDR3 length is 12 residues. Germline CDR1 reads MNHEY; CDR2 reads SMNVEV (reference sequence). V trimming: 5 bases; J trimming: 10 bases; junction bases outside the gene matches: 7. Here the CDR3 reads CASSPATGIAFF. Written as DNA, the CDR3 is TGTGCCAGCAGTCCCGCGACAGGGATAGCTTTCTTT.

The CDR3, as DNA: TGTGCCAGCAGTTACAGGGCCTACACTGAAGCTTTCTTT. Its translation is CASSYRAYTEAFF. This rearrangement joins TRBV5-4 to TRBJ1-1; TRBD1 is a possible D gene (6 bases). Germline values: CDR1 SGHNT, CDR2 YYREEE (reference sequence). V lost 5 bases, J lost 3 bases, and 11 bases lay in between. The CDR3 is made up of 13 amino acids. Filled out from reference TRBV5-4 and TRBJ1-1, the complete variable domain reads ETGVTQSPTHLIKTRGQQVTLRCSSQSGHNTVSWYQQALGQGPQFIFQYYREEENGRGNFPPRFSGLQFPNYSSELNVNALELDDSALYLCASSYRAYTEAFFGQGTRLTVV.

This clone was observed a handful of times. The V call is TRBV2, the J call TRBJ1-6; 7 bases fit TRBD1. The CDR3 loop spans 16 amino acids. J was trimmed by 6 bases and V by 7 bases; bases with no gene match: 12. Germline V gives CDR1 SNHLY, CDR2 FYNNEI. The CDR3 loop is CASNPTGILGNSPLHF. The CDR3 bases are TGTGCCAGCAACCCGACAGGGATTCTCGGTAATTCACCCCTCCACTTT.

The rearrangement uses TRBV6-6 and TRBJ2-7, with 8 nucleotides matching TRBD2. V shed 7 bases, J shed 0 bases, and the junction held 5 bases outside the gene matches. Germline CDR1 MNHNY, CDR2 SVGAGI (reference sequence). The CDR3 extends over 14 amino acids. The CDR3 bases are TGTGCCAGCAACCGGGGGGGGGCCTCCTACGAGCAGTACTTC. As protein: CASNRGGASYEQYF.

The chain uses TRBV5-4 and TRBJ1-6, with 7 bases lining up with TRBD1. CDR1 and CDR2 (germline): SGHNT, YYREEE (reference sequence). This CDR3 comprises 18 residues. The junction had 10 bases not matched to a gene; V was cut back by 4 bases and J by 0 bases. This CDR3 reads CASSHRDRVSSYNSPLHF. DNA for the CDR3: TGTGCCAGCAGCCACCGGGACAGAGTGAGCTCCTATAATTCACCCCTCCACTTT.